Below, 32 T cell receptor beta chains from the same sample are listed, as sequenced in a study of T cell responses to AZD1222 COVID-19 vaccine. Here immunoSEQ multiplex PCR was the method, and the copy in TCRdb shows in-frame clones only, minus some. The sample has 95,000 to 100,000 clones; approximately 88% are singletons. The specimen comprised peripheral blood, sampled 28 days after the second AZD1222 dose. The receptor source for this set is an adult who received the AZD1222 COVID-19 vaccine.

The V gene is TRBV7-3, the J gene TRBJ2-2; D might be TRBD1 (6 bases). Germline V gene lookup returns CDR1 SGHTA and CDR2 FQGTGA. The CDR3 consists of 15 residues. V lost 4 bases, J lost 1 base, and 10 bases lay in between. CDR3 nucleotides: TGTGCCAGCAGCTGGGACACGGGGAACACCGGGGAGCTGTTTTTT. As protein: CASSWDTGNTGELFF.

The count of this clone is one. This chain links TRBV7-8 with TRBJ1-4, with 9 bases aligning to TRBD1. There are 19 residues in the CDR3. Per germline, CDR1 SGHVS and CDR2 FQNEAQ. Unmatched junction bases numbered 18, after V lost 5 bases and J lost 5 bases. The CDR3 sequence: CASSAKTIFAGTGNEKLFF. The CDR3 coding sequence is TGTGCCAGCAGCGCAAAGACTATTTTCGCGGGGACAGGGAATGAAAAACTGTTTTTT.

The chain is built from TRBV27 and TRBJ1-1, with D tentatively TRBD1 (6 bases). Germline V lookup: CDR1 MNHEY, CDR2 SMNVEV (reference sequence). The CDR3 length is 13 residues. The V gene lost 7 bases and the J gene lost 5 bases, with 14 bases spanning the gap. The DNA of the CDR3 is TGTGCCAGCAACAGGGTCCGGGGGACTGAAGCTTTCTTT. Translating it yields CASNRVRGTEAFF.

The genes are TRBV10-2 and TRBJ1-2; 7 nucleotides line up with TRBD1. Germline V gene lookup returns CDR1 WSHSY and CDR2 SAAADI. The trim removed 5 bases at V and 4 bases at J, leaving 10 bases unmatched. This CDR3 has 15 residues. CDR3: CASSSATGRSYGYTF. For the CDR3, the DNA is TGCGCCAGCAGTTCGGCGACAGGGAGGTCCTATGGCTACACCTTC.

This clone was detected once. V gene TRBV24-1 combines with J gene TRBJ1-2; possible D gene TRBD1, 5 bases. Trimming removed 1 base at V and 6 bases at J, with 8 bases between. Germline CDR1 and CDR2: KGHDR and SFDVKD. The CDR3 is 13 amino acids. The CDR3 spells CATSDFQGDGYTF. CDR3 in DNA: TGTGCCACCAGTGATTTTCAGGGAGATGGCTACACCTTC.

The genes are TRBV15 and TRBJ1-4; 8 bases line up with TRBD1. The CDR3 sequence is 16 residues long. Unmatched junction bases numbered 10, after V lost 3 bases and J lost 7 bases. CDR1 LNHNV and CDR2 YYDKDF come from the germline V gene (reference sequence). The CDR3 DNA follows: TGTGCCACCAGCAGCAGTAGAAGGACAGGGATTGAAAAACTGTTTTTT. It codes for CATSSSRRTGIEKLFF.

This chain links TRBV5-1 with TRBJ1-3, with 7 bases matching TRBD1. Trimming cost V 4 bases and J 2 bases; bases outside gene matches: 12. From germline, CDR1 is SGHRS and CDR2 YFSETQ. The CDR3 covers 17 residues. The CDR3 here is CASSPGTALWTGNTIYF. CDR3 DNA: TGCGCCAGCAGCCCGGGGACAGCCTTGTGGACTGGAAACACCATATATTTT.

The chain employs TRBV7-2 and TRBJ1-1, with D unclear. Between the trimmed V and J ends, which lost 1 base and 1 base, there was a span of 7 bases. Per germline, CDR1 SGHTA and CDR2 FQGNSA. The CDR3 is made up of 14 amino acids. The CDR3 nucleotides read TGTGCCAGCAGCTTAGTGAGTGGGAACACTGAAGCTTTCTTT. The encoded protein is CASSLVSGNTEAFF. Variable domain in full (rest from reference TRBV7-2 and TRBJ1-1): GAGVSQSPSNKVTEKGKDVELRCDPISGHTALYWYRQSLGQGLEFLIYFQGNSAPDKSGLPSDRFSAERTGGSVSTLTIQRTQQEDSAVYLCASSLVSGNTEAFFGQGTRLTVV.

This clone was observed once. J is TRBJ1-2 and V is TRBV6-5; TRBD1 is a possible D gene (5 bases). Trimming took off 6 bases at V and 10 bases at J, with 18 bases between the two ends. CDR3 size: 13 residues. Germline V lookup: CDR1 MNHEY, CDR2 SVGAGI. CDR3 region: CASRAPGQLVYTF. The CDR3 bases are TGTGCCAGCAGGGCCCCGGGGCAGCTCGTCTACACCTTC.

This clone came up a few times. The CDR3, as DNA: TGTGCCAGCAGCCAAGCGAGAAGGGGTGTAAGTGGCTACACCTTC. Its translation is CASSQARRGVSGYTF. This chain links TRBV3-1 (or the pseudogene TRBV3-2) with TRBJ1-2; a weak D match, TRBD1 (5 bases). CDR1 and CDR2 from the germline V gene are LGHDT and YNNKEL (reference sequence). This CDR3 has 15 residues. Trimming took off 1 base at V and 7 bases at J, with 16 bases between the two ends.

This rearrangement joins TRBV7-2 to TRBJ2-3; 8 bases map to TRBD1. The ends lost 3 bases at V and 2 bases at J; junction bases unmatched: 10. Germline values: CDR1 SGHTA, CDR2 FQGNSA. The CDR3 is made up of 17 amino acids. CDR3 region: CASSLGAGQEATDTQYF. CDR3 nucleotide sequence: TGTGCCAGCAGCTTGGGGGCGGGACAGGAGGCCACAGATACGCAGTATTTT.

The chain links TRBV3-1 (or the pseudogene TRBV3-2) to TRBJ1-2; D unresolved. The CDR3 runs 14 residues. Trimming removed 3 bases at V and 2 bases at J, with 10 bases between. From germline, CDR1 is LGHDT and CDR2 YNNKEL (reference sequence). The CDR3 DNA reads as TGTGCCAGCAGCCAGGCCGATTTAAACTATGGCTACACCTTC. It specifies CASSQADLNYGYTF.

This rearrangement joins TRBV3-1 (or the pseudogene TRBV3-2) to TRBJ2-1; D not resolved. V was pared by 6 bases and J by 2 bases, with 11 bases between. The CDR3 spans 14 residues. Per the germline V gene, CDR1 is LGHDT and CDR2 is YNNKEL (reference sequence). The CDR3 sequence is CASRSGGPYNEQFF. The DNA for the CDR3 is TGTGCCAGCAGGTCCGGCGGCCCCTACAATGAGCAGTTCTTC.

The CDR3 DNA follows: TGTGCCAGCAGCCCCGGGACGGTCAATCAGCCCCAGCATTTT. Translating gives CASSPGTVNQPQHF. This rearrangement joins TRBV3-1 (or the pseudogene TRBV3-2) to TRBJ1-5, with D maybe TRBD1 (5 bases). Trimming cost V 4 bases and J 3 bases, with 10 bases left between them. The germline V gene encodes CDR1 LGHDT and CDR2 YNNKEL (reference sequence). The CDR3 runs 14 residues.

V and J are TRBV2 and TRBJ2-2; D tentatively fits TRBD1 or TRBD2 (6 bases each). The CDR3 spans 15 residues. V lost 8 bases and J 5 bases, leaving 18 bases between the germline ends. Germline CDR1 is SNHLY and CDR2 is FYNNEI. CDR3 nucleotide sequence: TGTGCCAGCGAAGCGGCCCTAGGGGGGACCGGGGAGCTGTTTTTT. Its translation: CASEAALGGTGELFF.

This clone was seen a single time. The chain's CDR3 is CASSMTGTSVFYEQYF. The CDR3 DNA reads TGTGCCAGTAGTATGACCGGGACTAGCGTTTTCTACGAGCAGTACTTC. The chain combines TRBV19 with TRBJ2-7; TRBD2 agrees at 10 bases. Trimming at V came to 3 bases and at J to 3 bases, leaving 8 bases not matched to a gene. The CDR3 is 16 residues long. From germline, CDR1 is LNHDA and CDR2 SQIVND (reference sequence).

This rearrangement joins TRBV12-5 to TRBJ2-5, with D perhaps matching TRBD1 or TRBD2 (5 bases each). Germline CDR1 is LGHNT and CDR2 is FRNRAP. The CDR3 loop spans 13 amino acids. V lost 4 bases to trimming and J lost 1 base, with 7 bases between them. DNA of the CDR3: TGTGCTAGTGGTTGGGACCTCCAAGAGACCCAGTACTTC. It yields the protein CASGWDLQETQYF.

The CDR3 DNA is TGTGCCAGCACCGACCAGGGACAGGCGAACACCGGGGAGCTGTTTTTT. This gives the protein CASTDQGQANTGELFF. The V call is TRBV6-6, the J call TRBJ2-2; 8 bases are a match to TRBD1. The length of the CDR3 is 16 residues. Trimming cost V 7 bases and J 0 bases; bases outside gene matches: 7. Germline CDR1 reads MNHNY; CDR2 reads SVGAGI (reference sequence).

This clone was seen a single time. The chain employs TRBV12-5 and TRBJ1-2, with a tentative D call TRBD1 (5 bases). CDR3 length: 16 residues. Trimming cost V 0 bases and J 4 bases, with 15 bases left between them. CDR1 is LGHNT, CDR2 FRNRAP, per germline. The CDR3 protein is CASGLVQGAATYGYTF. As DNA, the CDR3 is TGTGCTAGTGGTTTGGTACAAGGGGCAGCCACCTATGGCTACACCTTC.

Only one count was recorded for this clone. The chain recombines TRBV4-3 with TRBJ2-2, with unresolved D. The CDR3 loop spans 15 amino acids. V was trimmed by 0 bases and J by 6 bases, leaving 11 bases between them. Germline V lookup: CDR1 LGHNA, CDR2 YSLEER. CDR3 DNA sequence: TGCGCCAGCAGCCAAGAACCCCAGGTTCCCGGGGAGCTGTTTTTT. Translated, it gives CASSQEPQVPGELFF.

J is TRBJ1-3 and V is TRBV19, with 7 bases identical to TRBD1. The germline gives CDR1 LNHDA, CDR2 SQIVND (reference sequence). CDR3 length: 15 amino acids. The ends lost 3 bases at V and 2 bases at J; junction bases unmatched: 4. CDR3 residues: CASSISTGTGNTIYF. CDR3 in DNA: TGTGCCAGTAGTATTTCGACAGGGACTGGAAACACCATATATTTT.

The V call is TRBV6-1, the J call TRBJ1-6; 10 nucleotides align to TRBD1. V lost 2 bases to trimming and J lost 10 bases; unmatched junction nucleotides: 5. From germline, CDR1 is MNHNS and CDR2 SASEGT. This CDR3 contains 15 residues. Here the CDR3 reads CASSELTGGESPLHF. The CDR3 region has the DNA TGTGCCAGCAGTGAATTGACAGGGGGCGAATCACCCCTCCACTTT.

The chain joins TRBV5-1 to TRBJ1-4; TRBD1 aligns across 10 bases. This CDR3 comprises 19 residues. In germline, CDR1 is SGHRS, CDR2 YFSETQ. The V gene end was trimmed by 3 bases and the J gene end by 4 bases; junction bases not matched to a gene: 15. CDR3 nucleotide sequence: TGCGCCAGCAGCTCCACCCCTGTCGGGACAGGGGCCCTTAATGAAAAACTGTTTTTT. This gives the protein CASSSTPVGTGALNEKLFF. Filled out from reference TRBV5-1 and TRBJ1-4, the complete variable domain reads KAGVTQTPRYLIKTRGQQVTLSCSPISGHRSVSWYQQTPGQGLQFLFEYFSETQRNKGNFPGRFSGRQFSNSRSEMNVSTLELGDSALYLCASSSTPVGTGALNEKLFFGSGTQLSVL.

This chain connects TRBV6-6 to TRBJ1-6; TRBD1 is a possible D gene (6 bases). CDR1 is MNHNY and CDR2 is SVGAGI in the germline V gene (reference sequence). V was trimmed by 5 bases and J by 1 base, leaving 15 bases between them. The CDR3 contains 17 residues. CDR3: CASSPLTGTSYNSPLHF. The CDR3 DNA reads as TGTGCCAGCAGTCCACTGACAGGCACGTCCTATAATTCACCCCTCCACTTT.

DNA for the CDR3: TGTGCCAGTCGATCCCAGACAGGTTTGGGGGGTTCCTACGAGCAGTACTTC. Protein sequence: CASRSQTGLGGSYEQYF. The rearrangement joins TRBV19 to TRBJ2-7; D may be TRBD1 or TRBD2 (6 bases each). The CDR3 runs to 17 residues. Deletions cut 8 bases from V and 1 base from J, with 24 bases between. Germline CDR1 reads LNHDA; CDR2 reads SQIVND (reference sequence).

The chain recombines TRBV19 with TRBJ1-1, with TRBD1 matching over 7 bases. The germline gives CDR1 LNHDA, CDR2 SQIVND (reference sequence). V lost 5 bases to trimming and J lost 0 bases; unmatched junction nucleotides: 3. This CDR3 has 14 residues. The CDR3, as DNA: TGTGCCAGTAGTGCGGGACAGCTGAACACTGAAGCTTTCTTT. This codes for CASSAGQLNTEAFF.

This clone has just a few counts. The V call is TRBV5-1, the J call TRBJ2-2; maybe TRBD1 (6 bases). This CDR3 region has 15 residues. The germline V gene encodes CDR1 SGHRS and CDR2 YFSETQ. Trimming removed 4 bases at V and 4 bases at J, with 14 bases between. The CDR3 here is CASSIGQTSTGELFF. The CDR3 DNA follows: TGCGCCAGCAGCATCGGACAGACGAGCACCGGGGAGCTGTTTTTT. Full variable domain (remainder filled in from reference TRBV5-1 and TRBJ2-2): KAGVTQTPRYLIKTRGQQVTLSCSPISGHRSVSWYQQTPGQGLQFLFEYFSETQRNKGNFPGRFSGRQFSNSRSEMNVSTLELGDSALYLCASSIGQTSTGELFFGEGSRLTVL.

The V and J genes are TRBV2 and TRBJ2-5; unclear D gene. Per the germline V gene, CDR1 is SNHLY and CDR2 is FYNNEI. V was cut by 3 bases and J by 1 base, with 12 bases left in between. This CDR3 comprises 15 residues. DNA for the CDR3: TGTGCCAGCAGTGAGGTATTCCTGATCCAAGAGACCCAGTACTTC. As protein: CASSEVFLIQETQYF. Together with reference TRBV2 and TRBJ2-5, the CDR3 gives the full variable domain: EPEVTQTPSHQVTQMGQEVILRCVPISNHLYFYWYRQILGQKVEFLVSFYNNEISEKSEIFDDQFSVERPDGSNFTLKIRSTKLEDSAMYFCASSEVFLIQETQYFGPGTRLLVL.

This chain joins TRBV3-1 (or the pseudogene TRBV3-2) and TRBJ2-3; 9 bases agree with TRBD2. The ends lost 4 bases at V and 4 bases at J; junction bases unmatched: 9. This CDR3 is built from 16 residues. CDR1 is LGHDT, CDR2 YNNKEL, per germline (reference sequence). The CDR3 loop is CASSPRLAVGADTQYF. The CDR3 DNA sequence: TGTGCCAGCAGCCCCAGACTAGCGGTGGGAGCAGATACGCAGTATTTT.

This clone was seen just once. The chain recombines TRBV6-6 with TRBJ1-1; D unresolved. V lost 5 bases and J lost 1, with 23 bases in between. CDR1 and CDR2 (germline): MNHNY, SVGAGI (reference sequence). This CDR3 is 18 amino acids long. The CDR3 reads CASSRYAATENRNTEAFF. In DNA form, the CDR3 reads TGTGCCAGCAGTCGATATGCTGCAACAGAGAATAGGAACACTGAAGCTTTCTTT.

This clone was seen many times. The chain has TRBV2 and TRBJ1-1, with 8 bases that match TRBD1. CDR3 size: 15 residues. Germline V gives CDR1 SNHLY, CDR2 FYNNEI. V lost 1 base and J lost 4; bases outside the gene matches: 5. The DNA of the CDR3 is TGTGCCAGCAGTGAAGTAGGAACAGGGGGCACTGAAGCTTTCTTT. This codes for CASSEVGTGGTEAFF.

This clone was detected only once. J is TRBJ1-6 and V is TRBV5-4, with D tentatively TRBD1 (6 bases). The CDR3 is 15 amino acids. Germline lookup yields CDR1 SGHNT and CDR2 YYREEE (reference sequence). The V and J ends lost 1 base and 9 bases respectively, with 14 bases between them. The CDR3 sequence is CASSLSSGGLSPLHF. CDR3 nucleotide sequence: TGTGCCAGCAGCTTGTCTAGCGGGGGGCTTTCACCCCTCCACTTT. Complete variable domain (other parts from reference TRBV5-4 and TRBJ1-6): ETGVTQSPTHLIKTRGQQVTLRCSSQSGHNTVSWYQQALGQGPQFIFQYYREEENGRGNFPPRFSGLQFPNYSSELNVNALELDDSALYLCASSLSSGGLSPLHFGNGTRLTVT.